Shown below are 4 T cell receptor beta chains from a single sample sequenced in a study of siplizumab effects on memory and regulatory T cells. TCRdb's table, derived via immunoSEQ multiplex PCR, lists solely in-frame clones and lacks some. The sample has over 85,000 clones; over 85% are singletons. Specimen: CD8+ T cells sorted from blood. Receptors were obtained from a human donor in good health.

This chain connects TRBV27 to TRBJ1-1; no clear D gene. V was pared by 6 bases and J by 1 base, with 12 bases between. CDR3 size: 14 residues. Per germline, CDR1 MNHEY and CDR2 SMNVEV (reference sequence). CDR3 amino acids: CASSLGFPNTEAFF. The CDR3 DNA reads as TGTGCCAGCAGCCTAGGGTTCCCGAACACTGAAGCTTTCTTT.

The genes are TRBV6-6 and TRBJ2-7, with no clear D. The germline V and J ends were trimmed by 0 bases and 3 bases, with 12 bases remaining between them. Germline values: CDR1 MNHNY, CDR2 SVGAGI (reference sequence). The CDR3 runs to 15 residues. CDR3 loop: CASSYSTGFFYEQYF. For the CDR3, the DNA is TGTGCCAGCAGTTACTCAACTGGCTTTTTCTACGAGCAGTACTTC.

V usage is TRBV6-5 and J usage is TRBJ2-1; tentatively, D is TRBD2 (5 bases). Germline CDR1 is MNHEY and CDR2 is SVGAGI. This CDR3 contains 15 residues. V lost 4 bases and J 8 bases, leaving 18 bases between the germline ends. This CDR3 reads CASSSSPLGSDEQFF. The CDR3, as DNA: TGTGCCAGCAGTTCCAGCCCACTAGGGAGCGATGAGCAGTTCTTC.

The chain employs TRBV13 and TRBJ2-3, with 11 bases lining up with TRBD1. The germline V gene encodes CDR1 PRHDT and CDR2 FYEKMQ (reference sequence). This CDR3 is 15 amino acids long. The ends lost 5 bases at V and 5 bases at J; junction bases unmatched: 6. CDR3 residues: CASSPRTGGIDTQYF. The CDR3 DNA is TGTGCCAGCAGCCCTCGGACAGGGGGCATAGATACGCAGTATTTT.